Listed here is a single T cell receptor (beta chain). The data are from a study of blood T cell repertoires in COVID-19. As for the study in general: Sources were T cells, B-cell-depleted T cells, or PBMCs; the material itself was cDNA or gDNA.

The study drew participants aged about 18 to 95 years from some 25 US areas. Assignments of participants to cohorts depended upon their own reported clinical history. Each recovered donor of Cohort 3 presented with two negative PCRs, clearance, or symptom resolution. Some clones are missing from TCRdb's copy, which holds only in-frame ones; the method was immunoSEQ multiplex PCR. The table lists hundreds of thousands of clones, 89% of them singletons. Germline V lookup: CDR1 MNHNS, CDR2 SASEGT. There are 17 residues in the CDR3. V lost 3 bases to trimming and J lost 0 bases; unmatched junction nucleotides: 8.

Sequences were obtained from PBMCs or T cells enriched from blood (not recorded which). The sequence came from a man aged 55 to 69 who had recovered from COVID-19. The chain employs TRBV6-1 and TRBJ1-3, with 7 bases identical to TRBD1. The CDR3 loop reads CASSDRTGPTSGNTIYF. The CDR3 nucleotides are TGTGCCAGCAGTGACAGGACAGGCCCCACCTCTGGAAACACCATATATTTT.